These 5 T cell receptor beta chains were all obtained from the same sample, sequenced in a study of CD8+ T cells in alopecia areata. Sequencing relied on a cDNA template that was reverse transcribed from extracted RNA. Measured with immunoSEQ multiplex PCR; TCRdb has only the in-frame clones, and not every one. The sample has roughly 60,000 clones, 44% seen once; the top ten hold approximately 50%. Sequenced sample: NKG2D-low CD8+ T cells sorted from blood. These receptors were obtained from a human donor with alopecia areata.

V and J are TRBV7-9 and TRBJ2-7, with D possibly TRBD2 on 6 matching bases. The V gene's germline CDR1 is SEHNR and CDR2 FQNEAQ (reference sequence). This CDR3 spans 16 amino acids. The V and J ends lost 5 bases and 2 bases respectively, with 19 bases between them. CDR3 nucleotides: TGTGCCAGCAGCCCGCCGGCGGGGACTCAAACCTACGAGCAGTACTTC. Its translation is CASSPPAGTQTYEQYF.

The gene calls are TRBV5-4 and TRBJ2-3; TRBD2 matches 14 bases. The CDR3 consists of 16 residues. V trimming: 4 bases; J trimming: 5 bases; junction bases outside the gene matches: 6. CDR1 and CDR2 from the germline V gene are SGHNT and YYREEE (reference sequence). The CDR3 bases are TGTGCCAGCAGCACGACTAGCGGGAGGGCCAGAGATACGCAGTATTTT. Its protein is CASSTTSGRARDTQYF.

In this sample, this clone turned up a few times. The rearrangement uses TRBV28 and TRBJ2-1, with TRBD2 matching over 13 bases. Trimming at V came to 6 bases and at J to 7 bases, leaving 6 bases not matched to a gene. Per the germline V gene, CDR1 is MDHEN and CDR2 is SYDVKM. The CDR3 covers 15 residues. CDR3 region: CASRQLAGGPNEQFF. CDR3 in DNA: TGTGCCAGCAGGCAACTAGCGGGAGGGCCTAATGAGCAGTTCTTC.

The chain links TRBV30 to TRBJ1-2; 7 nucleotides match TRBD1. The CDR3 has 14 residues. Trimming removed 4 bases from V and 7 bases from J; junction bases left unmatched: 12. Germline V gives CDR1 GTSNPN, CDR2 SVGIG (reference sequence). This CDR3 is CAWTYDRVGFGYTF. The DNA of the CDR3 is TGTGCCTGGACCTACGACAGGGTGGGGTTTGGCTACACCTTC.

V and J are TRBV7-8 and TRBJ2-7; TRBD1 might be the D (6 bases). The germline V gene has CDR1 SGHVS and CDR2 FQNEAQ. V lost 1 base and J lost 0, with 10 bases in between. The CDR3 consists of 15 residues. CDR3 coding DNA: TGTGCCAGCAGCTTAGTCACAGGGAGCTCCTACGAGCAGTACTTC. Protein sequence: CASSLVTGSSYEQYF.